A selection of T cell receptor beta chains follows, all from one sample in a study of T cell responses to AZD1222 COVID-19 vaccine. Sequenced by immunoSEQ multiplex PCR; TCRdb stores in-frame clones only, minus some. The profile shows roughly 140,000 clones, about 88% of them singletons. The sample here was peripheral blood, taken 28 days after the second AZD1222 dose. Every receptor here comes from an adult who received the AZD1222 COVID-19 vaccine. CDR3s include the opening cysteine and the closing phenylalanine or tryptophan. D genes are given only for firm matches. Only some rows state a clone size, as once, few, many or a class for expanded clones.

clone_size,v_call,d_call,j_call,cdr3_length,cdr3_nt,cdr3_aa
.,TRBV6-5,TRBD1,TRBJ2-2,15,TGTGCCTGTTGGGAGCAGGGGGCTTACACCGGGGAGCTGTTTTTT,CACWEQGAYTGELFF
.,TRBV28,.,TRBJ2-7,12,TGTGCCAGCAGTTTCCCGGGGAGGGAGCAGTACTTC,CASSFPGREQYF
.,TRBV19,.,TRBJ2-5,17,TGTGCCAGTAGTAGTCCCCCGGGACGGAAGACCCAAGAGACCCAGTACTTC,CASSSPPGRKTQETQYF
.,TRBV28,TRBD2,TRBJ2-3,16,TGTGCCAGCACCTCTATGGGAGCGGGGGGAGGGGATACGCAGTATTTT,CASTSMGAGGGDTQYF
few,TRBV6-5,.,TRBJ1-2,12,TGTGCCAGCAGTACACCCGGCGGTGGCTACACCTTC,CASSTPGGGYTF
.,TRBV9,.,TRBJ1-5,15,TGTGCCAGCAGCGTAGGGGGGACACAGAATCAGCCCCAGCATTTT,CASSVGGTQNQPQHF
.,TRBV6-5,.,TRBJ1-1,11,TGTGCCAGCAGTTACCTTTCCGCCGCTTTCTTT,CASSYLSAAFF
.,TRBV30,.,TRBJ2-1,11,TGTGCCTGGAGTGAGGACAATGAGCAGTTCTTC,CAWSEDNEQFF
once,TRBV30,.,TRBJ1-1,14,TGTGCCTGGAGTGTACAGGGAGTAAACACTGAAGCTTTCTTT,CAWSVQGVNTEAFF
once,TRBV2,.,TRBJ1-1,14,TGTGCCACCCAAGAGAAGGAGTTGAACACTGAAGCTTTCTTT,CATQEKELNTEAFF
.,TRBV30,.,TRBJ1-1,12,TGTGCCTGGACTAAAGGGGGGAACCTAGCTTTCTTT,CAWTKGGNLAFF
.,TRBV5-5,.,TRBJ2-1,11,TGTGCCAGCAGCTCCGGTGTGGAGCAGTTCTTC,CASSSGVEQFF
.,TRBV30,.,TRBJ1-4,16,TGTGCCTCTCAGGCTCCAAACCTTGCAACTAATGAAAAACTGTTTTTT,CASQAPNLATNEKLFF
.,TRBV6-5,.,TRBJ1-4,14,TGTGCCAGCAGTTACTCTATGGGGTACGAAAAACTGTTTTTT,CASSYSMGYEKLFF
.,TRBV29-1,.,TRBJ1-1,13,TGCAGCGTTGAAGACGGCTTCGAGCGGGGAGCTTTCTTT,CSVEDGFERGAFF
once,TRBV28,.,TRBJ2-5,10,TGTGCCAGCGGGGAAGAGACCCAGTACTTC,CASGEETQYF
once,TRBV5-1,.,TRBJ1-4,15,TGCGCCAGCAGCCGCTCGGCGGGGCACCTTGAAAAACTGTTTTTT,CASSRSAGHLEKLFF
.,TRBV28,.,TRBJ1-3,14,TGTGCCAGCGGGAGGGGCGGGTCTGGAAACACCATATATTTT,CASGRGGSGNTIYF
.,TRBV5-1,.,TRBJ1-2,14,TGCGCCAGCAGCTTGGCTGGGAGGGAATATGGCTACACCTTC,CASSLAGREYGYTF
.,TRBV29-1,TRBD1,TRBJ1-3,14,TGCAGCGTTGGGGACAGCCAGCTTGGAAACACCATATATTTT,CSVGDSQLGNTIYF
.,TRBV19,.,TRBJ2-1,13,TGTGCCAGTAGTGCGAGTATCGGGAATGAGCAGTTCTTC,CASSASIGNEQFF
.,TRBV2,TRBD1,TRBJ1-5,14,TGTGCCAGCTCGAAAGGACAGGGCAGTCAGCCCCAGCATTTT,CASSKGQGSQPQHF
once,TRBV5-6,.,TRBJ1-2,15,TGTGCCAGCAGCTTAGACGGACCGTGGGGCTATGGCTACACCTTC,CASSLDGPWGYGYTF
.,TRBV9,.,TRBJ1-1,20,TGTGCCAGCAGCGTAGTTTCCTACGCATTAGTGGGGGTCCCGAACACTGAAGCTTTCTTT,CASSVVSYALVGVPNTEAFF
.,TRBV28,.,TRBJ1-1,12,TGTGCCAGCGCGAGGGAAAGGGCAGAAGCTTTCTTT,CASARERAEAFF
once,TRBV28,TRBD1,TRBJ1-2,15,TGTGCCAGCAGATTAGGGACAGGGGGCGCGCGGGGCTACACCTTC,CASRLGTGGARGYTF
.,TRBV5-5,.,TRBJ1-2,12,TGTGCCAGCAGCTTGGTAGGGAATGGCTACACCTTC,CASSLVGNGYTF
.,TRBV5-1,.,TRBJ1-1,13,TGCGCCAGCAGCTCGGGACAGAACACTGAAGCTTTCTTT,CASSSGQNTEAFF
few,TRBV15,.,TRBJ2-2,15,TGTGCCACCGCCCGGGGGATCGCGAACACCGGGGAGCTGTTTTTT,CATARGIANTGELFF
once,TRBV7-2,.,TRBJ1-5,14,TGTGCCAGCAGCTTAGGCTCAGGGAGCCAGCCCCAGCATTTT,CASSLGSGSQPQHF
.,TRBV11-2,TRBD1,TRBJ2-3,16,TGTGCCAGCAGCTTAGGGACAGGGTCCCTCACAGATACGCAGTATTTT,CASSLGTGSLTDTQYF
.,TRBV30,TRBD2,TRBJ2-3,16,TGTGCCTGGAGTAGTGGACTAGCGGGGATCACAGATACGCAGTATTTT,CAWSSGLAGITDTQYF
once,TRBV6-5,TRBD2,TRBJ2-2,15,TGTGCCAGCAGTCCTAGCGGGATCAACACCGGGGAGCTGTTTTTT,CASSPSGINTGELFF
.,TRBV28,.,TRBJ1-5,12,TGTGCCAGCAGAGAGAGCAATCAGCCCCAGCATTTT,CASRESNQPQHF
.,TRBV28,.,TRBJ1-3,14,TGTGCCAGCAGTACGGGCCGCGGTGGAAACACCATATATTTT,CASSTGRGGNTIYF
.,TRBV9,TRBD1,TRBJ1-3,16,TGTGCCAGCAGCTTCCGACAGGGTGATACTGGAAACACCATATATTTT,CASSFRQGDTGNTIYF
.,TRBV19,.,TRBJ2-2,14,TGTGCCAGTAGTAGGCAGCCCGACACCGGGGAGCTGTTTTTT,CASSRQPDTGELFF
.,TRBV6-5,.,TRBJ1-4,16,TGTGCCAGCAGTTACGGGTCGATGTTAGCTAATGAAAAACTGTTTTTT,CASSYGSMLANEKLFF
.,TRBV19,TRBD1,TRBJ1-5,15,TGTGCCAGTAGGTCCTTACAGGGGGGCAATCAGCCCCAGCATTTT,CASRSLQGGNQPQHF
.,TRBV30,TRBD1,TRBJ1-2,13,TGTGCCTGGCGGACAGGACACCTCTATGGCTACACCTTC,CAWRTGHLYGYTF
.,TRBV5-1,TRBD1,TRBJ1-5,14,TGCGCCAGCAGCCCACAGGGGGCAGGTCAGCCCCAGCATTTT,CASSPQGAGQPQHF
.,TRBV24-1,TRBD1,TRBJ2-3,16,TGTGCCACCAGTGATTCGGGACAGGGGGCCCCAGATACGCAGTATTTT,CATSDSGQGAPDTQYF
many,TRBV29-1,.,TRBJ1-2,12,TGCAGCGTTGAAGATCTCGGTCCTGGCTACACCTTC,CSVEDLGPGYTF
.,TRBV4-2,.,TRBJ2-2,17,TGTGCCAGCAGCCAAGATCAAGGAGTTCGGAGCACCGGGGAGCTGTTTTTT,CASSQDQGVRSTGELFF
.,TRBV28,.,TRBJ1-2,13,TGTGCCAGCAGGGCCGCGGGGGACTATGGCTACACCTTC,CASRAAGDYGYTF
.,TRBV6-6,.,TRBJ2-6,15,TGTGCCAGCAGTGAGGACGGCTCTGGGGCCAACGTCCTGACTTTC,CASSEDGSGANVLTF
.,TRBV6-5,.,TRBJ1-5,12,TGTGCCAGCACCTCAAGCAATCAGCCCCAGCATTTT,CASTSSNQPQHF
.,TRBV5-1,.,TRBJ1-2,13,TGCGCCAGCAGCCCGGACCAAACGGAGGGCTACACCTTC,CASSPDQTEGYTF
few,TRBV29-1,.,TRBJ2-7,11,TGCAGCGTTGAAGTGTCGGACGAGCAGTACTTC,CSVEVSDEQYF
few,TRBV5-4,.,TRBJ2-7,13,TGTGCCAGCAGCTTCTGGGGAGTCTACGAGCAGTACTTC,CASSFWGVYEQYF
.,TRBV30,.,TRBJ1-5,12,TGTGCCTCGGGGGTTCGAAATCAGCCCCAGCATTTT,CASGVRNQPQHF
.,TRBV4-1,TRBD2,TRBJ2-1,18,TGCGCCAGCAGCCAACTGAACCTTCTAGCGGGGGCCCTGGAAGAGCAGTTCTTC,CASSQLNLLAGALEEQFF
once,TRBV7-9,TRBD2,TRBJ2-2,16,TGTGCCAGCAGCGAGGGACTAGCGGGCAACACCGGGGAGCTGTTTTTT,CASSEGLAGNTGELFF
few,TRBV28,.,TRBJ2-7,13,TGTGCCAGCACCCAGCCGAACTCGTACGAGCAGTACTTC,CASTQPNSYEQYF
.,TRBV6-5,TRBD1,TRBJ1-6,15,TGTGCCAGCAGTTTCACCGGGACAGGATATTCACCCCTCCACTTT,CASSFTGTGYSPLHF
few,TRBV3-1/TRBV3-2,.,TRBJ1-5,16,TGTGCCAGCAGCCCAGGAGGCAGGGGTCTTAATCAGCCCCAGCATTTT,CASSPGGRGLNQPQHF
.,TRBV7-2,TRBD1,TRBJ1-6,13,TGTGCCAGCAACCAGGACAGGGATTCACCCCTCCACTTT,CASNQDRDSPLHF
few,TRBV11-3,TRBD2,TRBJ2-1,15,TGTGCCAGCAGCTCCCCCTCAGCGGGAAATATTGAGCAGTTCTTC,CASSSPSAGNIEQFF